This TCR beta chain was found in a study of blood T cells in healthy people across ages. Then a second PCR, running about 6 to 12 cycles, was carried out with a sample-barcoded 5' primer and a J-beta primer mix. TCRdb analysed the 5' RACE reads with MiXCR anew, one entry per CDR3 protein. The sample has hundreds of thousands of distinct CDR3 sequences, around three fifths seen once. Specimen: blood. This TCR was sampled from a man aged 60-69 years in good health.

CDR3 amino acids: CASSLGTSGFTDTQYF. In nucleotides, the CDR3 is TGTGCCAGCAGCTTGGGGACTAGCGGGTTCACAGATACGCAGTATTTT. The chain carries TRBV7-2 and TRBJ2-3; 12 nucleotides align to TRBD2. Trimming cost V 3 bases and J 2 bases; bases outside gene matches: 3. Germline V gives CDR1 SGHTA, CDR2 FQGNSA. The CDR3 has 16 amino acids.